This is a list of T cell receptor beta chains from one sample in a study of identical twins. A single record per CDR3 protein comes from TCRdb applying MiXCR to the 5' RACE reads. Here the sample spans about 340,000 distinct CDR3 sequences, around 9.7% being singletons. Sequences were obtained from naive T cells sorted from blood. Receptors were obtained from a woman between 45 and 65 years old in good health. The CDR3 runs from the conserved cysteine through the conserved F or W. The D gene is left open where the match is weak. Where a row states a size, it is once, few, many or the class of an expanded clone; other rows omit it.

V	D	size	J	DNA	CDR3
TRBV4-1	TRBD2	few	TRBJ2-2	TGCGCCAGCAGCCAAGACGGACTAGCGGGAGGGGGTGTGTCCGGGGAGCTGTTTTTT	CASSQDGLAGGGVSGELFF
TRBV2	NA	NA	TRBJ1-4	TGTGCCAGCACCGAGCGGGGGACCCCAACTAATGAAAAACTGTTTTTT	CASTERGTPTNEKLFF
TRBV6-1	NA	few	TRBJ2-7	TGTGCCAGCAGATACTGGGAGGTCGGGCACTACGAGCAGTACTTC	CASRYWEVGHYEQYF
TRBV5-5	TRBD2	few	TRBJ2-3	TGTGCCAGCAGCTTGGAGGGACTATACACAGATACGCAGTATTTT	CASSLEGLYTDTQYF
TRBV29-1	TRBD2	many	TRBJ2-1	TGCAGCCCCCAGACTAGCGGGAGGGATGAGCAGTTCTTC	CSPQTSGRDEQFF
TRBV18	NA	NA	TRBJ2-2	TGTGCCAGCTCAATAGGACCCGGGGAGCTGTTTTTT	CASSIGPGELFF
TRBV5-1	NA	NA	TRBJ2-3	TGCGCCAGCAACTTCGCAGGACACCACACAGATACGCAGTATTTT	CASNFAGHHTDTQYF
TRBV18	NA	many	TRBJ2-3	TGTGCCAGCTCACCGGTTCAGGGTTGGACCACAGATACGCAGTATTTT	CASSPVQGWTTDTQYF
TRBV5-1	NA	many	TRBJ2-5	TGCGCCAGCAGCTTGGACTTGGACGGCCGGACCCAGTACTTC	CASSLDLDGRTQYF
TRBV4-1	NA	NA	TRBJ1-6	TGCGCCAGCAGCCAAGTGCAGGTCTGGCATAATTCACCCCTCCACTTT	CASSQVQVWHNSPLHF
TRBV29-1	NA	few	TRBJ1-5	TGCAGCGTTAAGGAGGGGGATCAGCCCCAGCATTTT	CSVKEGDQPQHF
TRBV7-6	TRBD2	many	TRBJ2-1	TGTGCCAGCAGCTTGTGGAGCGGGAGCTCCTACAATGAGCAGTTCTTC	CASSLWSGSSYNEQFF
TRBV9	TRBD2	NA	TRBJ2-1	TGTGCCAGCAGCGCGGGAGGGAAATCCTACAATGAGCAGTTCTTC	CASSAGGKSYNEQFF
TRBV20-1	NA	many	TRBJ2-1	TGCAGTGCTAGAGATGGGGGGAGCGGGTACAATGAGCAGTTCTTC	CSARDGGSGYNEQFF
TRBV7-8	TRBD2	many	TRBJ2-5	TGTGCCAGCAGCTTAAGGCGCGGGACTAGCGGGAGTTGGCCCTTC	CASSLRRGTSGSWPF
TRBV4-2	NA	few	TRBJ1-3	TGTGCCAGCAGCCAAGCAGGGGATAGAACAAGAAACACCATATATTTT	CASSQAGDRTRNTIYF
TRBV6-6	NA	few	TRBJ2-2	TGTGCCAGCAGTTACCCGACGGGGAACACCGGGGAGCTGTTTTTT	CASSYPTGNTGELFF